The 29 T cell receptor beta chains below come from one sample, sequenced in a study of siplizumab effects on memory and regulatory T cells. Method: immunoSEQ multiplex PCR; TCRdb's copy keeps in-frame clones and lacks some. The data contain tens of thousands of clones, roughly 87% of them singletons. Input material: naive CD8+ T cells sorted from blood. These receptors came from a human donor in good health.

CDR3 DNA: TGCGCCAGCAGCCAAGCATACAACTCCTACAATGAGCAGTTCTTC. Translated: CASSQAYNSYNEQFF. The chain recombines TRBV4-1 with TRBJ2-1; the D is unclear. V shed 1 base and J shed 0 bases, with 7 bases lying between them. This CDR3 is built from 15 residues. The germline V gene encodes CDR1 MGHRA and CDR2 YSYEKL.

J is TRBJ1-2 and V is TRBV5-1, with 7 bases lining up with TRBD1. The CDR3 is made up of 15 amino acids. CDR1 SGHRS and CDR2 YFSETQ come from the germline V gene. V lost 0 bases and J lost 1; bases outside the gene matches: 3. CDR3 sequence reads: CASSLGQGSNYGYTF. In DNA, the CDR3 is TGCGCCAGCAGCTTGGGACAGGGTAGTAACTATGGCTACACCTTC.

This clone was observed a few times. The V gene is TRBV27, the J gene TRBJ1-5, with D tentatively TRBD1 (5 bases). This CDR3 has 16 residues. V was cut by 2 bases and J by 3 bases, with 14 bases left in between. Germline CDR1 reads MNHEY; CDR2 reads SMNVEV (reference sequence). CDR3 sequence: CASSLRGRGHNQPQHF. CDR3 nucleotide sequence: TGTGCCAGCAGTTTAAGGGGCCGGGGTCACAATCAGCCCCAGCATTTT.

This sequence joins TRBV14 and TRBJ1-4; tentatively, D is TRBD1 (5 bases). The CDR3 sequence is 17 residues long. Germline V gene sequence: CDR1 SGHDN, CDR2 FVKESK. Trimming shortened V by 0 bases and J by 0 bases, and 11 bases separated the two germline ends. CDR3 region: CASSQDPQGSTNEKLFF. The CDR3, as DNA: TGTGCCAGCAGCCAAGATCCCCAGGGATCAACTAATGAAAAACTGTTTTTT.

The V call is TRBV5-1, the J call TRBJ2-5, with 7 bases aligning to TRBD1. Germline V lookup: CDR1 SGHRS, CDR2 YFSETQ. The CDR3 contains 15 residues. V shed 3 bases and J 5 bases; nucleotides not matched to a gene: 10. The CDR3 here is CASSSETGLLETQYF. The CDR3 coding sequence is TGCGCCAGCAGCTCCGAGACAGGGCTTCTGGAGACCCAGTACTTC.

The CDR3 loop reads CASSSWDTLEQYF. The CDR3 DNA is TGTGCCAGTAGTAGCTGGGACACCCTGGAGCAGTACTTC. This chain uses TRBV19 with TRBJ2-7; tentative D call: TRBD1 (6 bases). The length of the CDR3 is 13 residues. V was clipped by 4 bases and J by 7 bases, with 14 bases between them. CDR1 and CDR2 from the germline V gene are LNHDA and SQIVND (reference sequence).

The V gene is TRBV5-1, the J gene TRBJ2-7; 10 positions match TRBD2. Per the germline V gene, CDR1 is SGHRS and CDR2 is YFSETQ. V lost 6 bases, J lost 0 bases, and 6 bases stayed unmatched. The CDR3 runs 15 residues. The DNA of the CDR3 is TGCGCCAGCACCCAGCTAGCGGGAGCCTCCTACGAGCAGTACTTC. Translating it yields CASTQLAGASYEQYF.

The chain carries TRBV5-5 and TRBJ2-7; D may match TRBD1 or TRBD2 (5 bases each). Trimming pared 4 bases from V and 2 bases from J, leaving 13 bases between. Germline-derived CDR1 and CDR2 are SGHKS and YYEKEE (reference sequence). The CDR3 totals 14 residues. CDR3 residues: CASSSSGTTYEQYF. In DNA form, the CDR3 reads TGTGCCAGCAGCAGTTCTGGGACGACCTACGAGCAGTACTTC.

V is TRBV10-3 and J is TRBJ2-7, with 12 bases matching TRBD2. The CDR3 runs to 14 residues. The trim removed 6 bases at V and 3 bases at J, leaving 3 bases unmatched. Germline V CDR1 and CDR2: ENHRY, SYGVKD. The CDR3 is CAISPTSGSYEQYF. The CDR3 nucleotides read TGTGCCATCAGCCCGACTAGCGGGAGCTACGAGCAGTACTTC.

This clone appeared once. The gene calls are TRBV15 and TRBJ2-1; TRBD2 aligns across 10 bases. Unmatched junction bases numbered 6, after V lost 2 bases and J lost 8 bases. The CDR3 has 15 residues. Germline V gene lookup returns CDR1 LNHNV and CDR2 YYDKDF (reference sequence). The CDR3 DNA reads as TGTGCCACCAGCAGACCAGCGGGGGGGCTTGATGAGCAGTTCTTC. Translating gives CATSRPAGGLDEQFF.

The chain is built from TRBV25-1 and TRBJ2-7; D is ambiguous. The ends were cut back, 1 base at V and 2 bases at J, with 0 bases in the middle. CDR1 and CDR2 (germline): MGHDK, SYGVNS. The CDR3 loop spans 11 amino acids. CDR3 nucleotides: TGTGCCAGCAGTGAATCCTACGAGCAGTACTTC. It codes for CASSESYEQYF.

This clone occurred once. The genes are TRBV6-6 and TRBJ2-7, with D perhaps given as TRBD1 or TRBD2 (5 bases each). The V gene's germline CDR1 is MNHNY and CDR2 SVGAGI (reference sequence). The CDR3 totals 15 residues. Trimming stripped 7 bases from V and 2 bases from J, with 18 bases between. This CDR3 reads CASNQGRPSTYEQYF. The DNA for the CDR3 is TGTGCCAGCAACCAGGGACGGCCAAGCACCTACGAGCAGTACTTC.

The chain links TRBV10-3 to TRBJ2-7, with D perhaps TRBD2 (6 bases). The ends were cut back, 2 bases at V and 3 bases at J, with 11 bases in the middle. Germline lookup yields CDR1 ENHRY and CDR2 SYGVKD. The CDR3 spans 14 residues. CDR3 sequence reads: CAISEVEGYYEQYF. The CDR3 DNA follows: TGTGCCATCAGTGAGGTGGAGGGTTACTACGAGCAGTACTTC.

The chain couples TRBV6-6 to TRBJ2-7; D is perhaps TRBD2 (5 bases). Germline CDR1 reads MNHNY; CDR2 reads SVGAGI (reference sequence). V lost 3 bases and J 3 bases, leaving 15 bases between the germline ends. This CDR3 spans 15 amino acids. The CDR3 bases are TGTGCCAGCAGTTATCATTACGGGAACGGCTACGAGCAGTACTTC. It codes for CASSYHYGNGYEQYF.

The J gene is TRBJ2-3, the V gene TRBV6-5; the D gene is possibly TRBD2 (5 bases). The germline gives CDR1 MNHEY, CDR2 SVGAGI. With 2 bases removed from V and 2 bases from J, the gap between germline ends came to 8 bases. The CDR3 consists of 14 residues. The DNA of the CDR3 is TGTGCCAGCAGTTACGGGCTAGCCACAGATACGCAGTATTTT. It codes for CASSYGLATDTQYF.

This clone was detected only a few times. This sequence joins TRBV30 and TRBJ1-1, with 7 bases lining up with TRBD1. The CDR3 length is 14 residues. The V segment lost 4 bases and the J segment 0 bases; nucleotides outside the gene matches: 5. Germline V CDR1 and CDR2: GTSNPN, SVGIG (reference sequence). This CDR3 is CAWTRDSLNTEAFF. In DNA, the CDR3 is TGTGCCTGGACCCGGGACAGCTTGAACACTGAAGCTTTCTTT.

The gene calls are TRBV5-1 and TRBJ2-7; 7 nucleotides match TRBD1. The CDR3 is 12 amino acids. The V and J ends lost 4 bases and 4 bases, in that order; junction bases with no gene match: 2. The germline CDR1 and CDR2 sequences are SGHRS and YFSETQ. The CDR3 spells CASSPGQYEQYF. CDR3 coding DNA: TGCGCCAGCAGCCCGGGACAGTACGAGCAGTACTTC.

The J gene is TRBJ2-2, the V gene TRBV9, with 7 bases that match TRBD1. Germline loops: CDR1 SGDLS, CDR2 YYNGEE. The CDR3 runs 17 residues. The V gene end was trimmed by 5 bases and the J gene end by 3 bases; junction bases not matched to a gene: 13. CDR3 loop: CASSLPDRAGDTGELFF. Written as DNA, the CDR3 is TGTGCCAGCAGTCTCCCCGACAGGGCAGGGGACACCGGGGAGCTGTTTTTT.

V usage is TRBV2 and J usage is TRBJ2-7, with D possibly matching TRBD2 (5 bases). CDR3 length: 15 amino acids. With 1 base removed from V and 4 bases from J, the gap between germline ends came to 14 bases. The germline CDR1 and CDR2 sequences are SNHLY and FYNNEI. The CDR3 region is CASSEGRPGPYEQYF. For the CDR3, the DNA is TGTGCCAGCAGTGAAGGGAGGCCTGGTCCATACGAGCAGTACTTC.

The chain recombines TRBV10-3 with TRBJ2-1; D possibly uses TRBD1 or TRBD2 (6 bases each). V lost 7 bases to trimming and J lost 4 bases, with 11 bases between them. The CDR3 is 13 residues long. Per the germline V gene, CDR1 is ENHRY and CDR2 is SYGVKD. CDR3 bases: TGTGCCATCACCCCGGGGGCATACAATGAGCAGTTCTTC. Amino acid sequence: CAITPGAYNEQFF.

The chain combines TRBV1 with TRBJ2-2. TRBV1 is a documented pseudogene. This CDR3 is built from 13 residues. CDR3 coding DNA: TGCACCATCCTCGGTTTGGGCACCGGGGAGCTGTTTTTT. This gives the protein CTILGLGTGELFF.

The chain has TRBV14 and TRBJ2-5, with 9 bases that match TRBD2. This CDR3 region has 16 residues. V shed 1 base and J 5 bases; nucleotides not matched to a gene: 8. Germline CDR1 reads SGHDN; CDR2 reads FVKESK. The CDR3 DNA follows: TGTGCCAGCAGCCAAGTAGCAGCGGGAGGTTTGGAGACCCAGTACTTC. Its protein product is CASSQVAAGGLETQYF.

This chain uses TRBV7-9 with TRBJ2-7; D not certain. This CDR3 spans 15 amino acids. Trimming pared 0 bases from V and 2 bases from J, leaving 11 bases between. The germline V gene has CDR1 SEHNR and CDR2 FQNEAQ (reference sequence). The CDR3: CASSLALASPYEQYF. The CDR3 DNA follows: TGTGCCAGCAGCTTAGCTCTCGCGAGCCCCTACGAGCAGTACTTC.

A few counts support this clone. J is TRBJ1-1 and V is TRBV9, with 9 bases aligning to TRBD1. CDR1 SGDLS and CDR2 YYNGEE come from the germline V gene. V gave up 0 bases and J gave up 2 bases; unmatched junction bases: 5. The CDR3 is 16 amino acids. The CDR3 sequence is CASSVVGTGYNTEAFF. The DNA for the CDR3 is TGTGCCAGCAGCGTAGTCGGGACAGGGTACAACACTGAAGCTTTCTTT.

The chain is built from TRBV30 and TRBJ1-4; no clear D. V lost 8 bases and J 8 bases, leaving 12 bases between the germline ends. CDR3 size: 11 residues. Germline-derived CDR1 and CDR2 are GTSNPN and SVGIG (reference sequence). This chain's CDR3 is CALDEEEKLFF. The DNA for the CDR3 is TGTGCCCTCGACGAGGAGGAAAAACTGTTTTTT. The variable domain in full, with the rest retrieved from reference TRBV30 and TRBJ1-4, is SQTIHQWPATLVQPVGSPLSLECTVEGTSNPNLYWYRQAAGRGLQLLFYSVGIGQISSEVPQNLSASRPQDRQFILSSKKLLLSDSGFYLCALDEEEKLFFGSGTQLSVL.

V usage is TRBV27 and J usage is TRBJ2-2, with D perhaps matching TRBD2 (5 bases). There are 16 residues in the CDR3. The V gene lost 3 bases and the J gene lost 3 bases, with 14 bases spanning the gap. Germline V gene sequence: CDR1 MNHEY, CDR2 SMNVEV (reference sequence). The CDR3 DNA reads TGTGCCAGCAGTTTCGCAGAGCGGACCCACACCGGGGAGCTGTTTTTT. This encodes CASSFAERTHTGELFF.

This chain connects TRBV6-1 to TRBJ1-2, with D perhaps matching TRBD1 (6 bases). Germline V CDR1 and CDR2: MNHNS, SASEGT. With 8 bases removed from V and 4 bases from J, the gap between germline ends came to 20 bases. The CDR3 is 15 amino acids. CDR3 sequence (DNA): TGTGCCAGCGGAGATTCGGGGGCTTGGATCTATGGCTACACCTTC. Its translation is CASGDSGAWIYGYTF.

The V gene is TRBV30, the J gene TRBJ1-1; D might be TRBD1 (6 bases). Germline V gene lookup returns CDR1 GTSNPN and CDR2 SVGIG (reference sequence). The CDR3 consists of 13 residues. V was shortened by 2 bases and J by 7 bases, with 14 bases between the two germline ends. The CDR3 loop reads CAWSLDSLGEAFF. Written as DNA, the CDR3 is TGTGCCTGGAGTCTGGACAGTTTAGGTGAAGCTTTCTTT.

In its sample, this clone was seen a few times. DNA for the CDR3: TGTGCCAGTAGTTATGGGGGGCATGGCTACACCTTC. Protein product: CASSYGGHGYTF. V is TRBV19 and J is TRBJ1-2, with a possible D match to TRBD1 (6 bases). The V and J ends lost 5 bases and 6 bases respectively, with 10 bases between them. Germline assignment: CDR1 LNHDA and CDR2 SQIVND (reference sequence). The CDR3 contains 12 residues.